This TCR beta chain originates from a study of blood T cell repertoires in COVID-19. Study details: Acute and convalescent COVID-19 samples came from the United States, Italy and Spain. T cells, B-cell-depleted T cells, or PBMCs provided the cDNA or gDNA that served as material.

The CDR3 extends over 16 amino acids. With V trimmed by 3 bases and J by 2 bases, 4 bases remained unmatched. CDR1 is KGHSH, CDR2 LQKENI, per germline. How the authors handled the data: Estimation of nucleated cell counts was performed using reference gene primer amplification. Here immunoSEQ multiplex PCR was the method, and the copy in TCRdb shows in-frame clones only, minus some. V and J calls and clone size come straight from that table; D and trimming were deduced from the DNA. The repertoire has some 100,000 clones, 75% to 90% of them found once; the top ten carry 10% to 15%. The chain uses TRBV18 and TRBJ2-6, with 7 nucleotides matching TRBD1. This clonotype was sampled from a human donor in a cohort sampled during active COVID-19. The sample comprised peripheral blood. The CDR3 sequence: CASSPSGTAGANVLTF. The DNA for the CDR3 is TGTGCCAGCTCACCCTCCGGGACAGCTGGGGCCAACGTCCTGACTTTC.